Listed here are 2 T cell receptor beta chains from one sample, sequenced in a study of graft-versus-host responses after intestinal transplantation. Clones were sequenced by immunoSEQ multiplex PCR, and TCRdb holds only the in-frame ones, with some missing. The table has some 14,000 clones, roughly a third seen once; the top ten hold around 2.5%. Responders (about 200,000, CFSE-labeled) were co-plated with about 200,000 irradiated, violet-dye-labeled stimulators. Source: alloreactive CD8+ T cells from a mixed lymphocyte reaction culture, taken before intestinal transplant. Subset indicated: CFSE-low proliferating T cells sorted from roughly six-day pre-transplant mixed lymphocyte reaction (GvH or HvG direction). These receptors originate from a human patient who received an intestinal transplant.

By share, this clone counts as medium-sized. The chain is built from TRBV5-1 and TRBJ1-6; 10 nucleotides agree with TRBD1. Looked up from germline, CDR1 is SGHRS and CDR2 is YFSETQ. The V gene end was trimmed by 7 bases and the J gene end by 10 bases; junction bases not matched to a gene: 11. CDR3 length: 15 residues. CDR3 sequence reads: CASGRRDRGRSPLHF. CDR3 nucleotide sequence: TGCGCCAGCGGACGCCGGGACAGGGGTCGGTCACCCCTCCACTTT. The whole variable domain, remainder taken from reference TRBV5-1 and TRBJ1-6, is KAGVTQTPRYLIKTRGQQVTLSCSPISGHRSVSWYQQTPGQGLQFLFEYFSETQRNKGNFPGRFSGRQFSNSRSEMNVSTLELGDSALYLCASGRRDRGRSPLHFGNGTRLTVT.

This clone was counted between two and nine times. V usage is TRBV6-6 and J usage is TRBJ1-2; the D gene is possibly TRBD1 (6 bases). In germline, CDR1 is MNHNY, CDR2 SVGAGI (reference sequence). The CDR3 consists of 13 residues. With 2 bases removed from V and 2 bases from J, the gap between germline ends came to 6 bases. The CDR3 coding sequence is TGTGCCAGCAGTTACGGACAGAACTATGGCTACACCTTC. Protein product: CASSYGQNYGYTF.